These 13 T cell receptor beta chains came from one sample sequenced in a study of Graves' ophthalmopathy and Graves' hyperthyroidism. As the template, RNA transcripts were used to amplify TCR beta CDR3 regions. First-round RT-PCR used HTBI primers; second-round multiplex PCR followed. TCRdb re-called the multiplex PCR reads through MiXCR, storing one row per CDR3 protein. The sample holds about 380,000 distinct CDR3 sequences; approximately 15% are singletons and the top ten take around 6.6%. Input material: peripheral blood. The receptors here all came from a woman under 30 with stable Graves' hyperthyroidism.

This clonotype was counted at least ten times. The chain combines TRBV29-1 with TRBJ1-2, with TRBD1 matching over 12 bases. Per germline, CDR1 SQVTM and CDR2 ANQGSEA. The junction had 10 bases not matched to a gene; V was cut back by 7 bases and J by 4 bases. The CDR3 covers 15 residues. In nucleotides, the CDR3 is TGCAGCGGGATCGGGACAGGGGGCGAGGGCTATGGCTACACCTTC. The encoded protein is CSGIGTGGEGYGYTF.

This clonotype was counted at least ten times. V gene TRBV11-2 combines with J gene TRBJ2-7; D is perhaps TRBD1 (5 bases). Germline CDR1 and CDR2: SGHAT and FQNNGV. This CDR3 comprises 18 residues. Trimming took 5 bases from V and 0 from J, leaving 23 bases between them. Here the CDR3 DNA reads TGTGCCAGCAGCAGTCTCCTATCCGTGGGGCGCAGCTCCTACGAGCAGTACTTC. This gives the protein CASSSLLSVGRSSYEQYF.

This clonotype was found many times. The genes are TRBV7-3 and TRBJ2-2, with 10 positions matching TRBD1. After removal of 0 bases from V and 6 bases from J, the junction contained 10 bases not matched to a gene. The length of the CDR3 is 18 residues. Germline V gives CDR1 SGHTA, CDR2 FQGTGA. The DNA of the CDR3 is TGTGCCAGCAGCTTAACAGTCGACAGGGGGCTCAAGGCCGGGGAGCTGTTTTTT. This translates into CASSLTVDRGLKAGELFF.

This clonotype was counted many times. The rearrangement links TRBV7-3 to TRBJ1-5, with 11 bases fitting TRBD1. J was trimmed by 2 bases and V by 1 base; bases with no gene match: 7. The V gene's germline CDR1 is SGHTA and CDR2 FQGTGA. The CDR3 consists of 18 residues. In nucleotides, the CDR3 is TGTGCCAGCAGCTTAAAGGACAGGGGGCTGTATGGCAATCAGCCCCAGCATTTT. This translates into CASSLKDRGLYGNQPQHF.

The sample holds a few counts of this clonotype. The chain recombines TRBV6-2 or TRBV6-3 with TRBJ1-2, with D maybe TRBD1 (6 bases). Trimming cost V 0 bases and J 11 bases, with 19 bases left between them. The CDR3 has 15 amino acids. Germline CDR1 MNHEY, CDR2 SVGEGT. CDR3 residues: CASSYSGVRGGGYTF. The CDR3 DNA reads TGTGCCAGCAGTTACTCGGGGGTCAGGGGAGGAGGTTACACCTTC.

The chain employs TRBV4-1 and TRBJ2-7; no clear D. V lost 3 bases, J lost 5 bases, and 11 bases lay in between. In germline, CDR1 is MGHRA, CDR2 YSYEKL. There are 13 residues in the CDR3. CDR3 residues: CASSQILLDEQYF. CDR3 nucleotides: TGCGCCAGCAGCCAGATTCTTTTGGACGAGCAGTACTTC.

This clonotype was recorded at least ten times. The chain combines TRBV11-1 with TRBJ1-1; D not resolved. Germline-derived CDR1 and CDR2 are SGHAT and FQDESV (reference sequence). The CDR3 is 12 amino acids. Deletions cut 8 bases from V and 5 bases from J, with 12 bases between. The CDR3 loop is CASESYGTEAFF. CDR3 nucleotide sequence: TGTGCCAGCGAGTCTTATGGGACTGAAGCTTTCTTT.

This clonotype was counted ten times or more. The CDR3 region has the DNA TGTGCCAGCAGCCAAGGTGGCGATCAGCCCCAGCATTTT. Translating gives CASSQGGDQPQHF. The chain uses TRBV3-1 and TRBJ1-5; D not resolved. The CDR3 contains 13 residues. The germline V and J ends were trimmed by 1 base and 5 bases, with 6 bases remaining between them. Germline V gives CDR1 LGHDT, CDR2 YNNKEL (reference sequence).

About this clonotype: This clone may be a read error of a much larger clone one base away. The V gene is TRBV12-3 or TRBV12-4, the J gene TRBJ2-7; D not resolved. Trimming pared 3 bases from V and 5 bases from J, leaving 11 bases between. The CDR3 spans 13 residues. CDR3 sequence: CASSLSWLDEQYF. The CDR3 DNA is TGTGCCAGCAGTTTGAGCTGGTTAGACGAGCAGTACTTC.

This clonotype was seen at least ten times. The chain couples TRBV5-1 to TRBJ2-7, with D tentatively TRBD1 or TRBD2 (5 bases each). Germline loops: CDR1 SGHRS, CDR2 YFSETQ. V was pared by 4 bases and J by 0 bases, with 20 bases between. The CDR3 extends over 17 amino acids. This CDR3 is CASSPSPGAGLSYEQYF. As DNA, the CDR3 is TGCGCCAGCAGCCCAAGTCCCGGGGCAGGACTCTCCTACGAGCAGTACTTC.

This clonotype was seen ten or more times. V and J are TRBV28 and TRBJ2-5; maybe TRBD2 (5 bases). The V gene lost 3 bases and the J gene lost 5 bases, with 16 bases spanning the gap. From germline, CDR1 is MDHEN and CDR2 SYDVKM. This CDR3 has 15 residues. CDR3 amino acids: CASSLNPPRRETQYF. The CDR3 DNA sequence: TGTGCCAGCAGTTTGAACCCGCCCAGGAGGGAGACCCAGTACTTC.

There are many counts of this clonotype. V is TRBV3-1 and J is TRBJ1-1, with TRBD1 matching 7 bases. Germline assignment: CDR1 LGHDT and CDR2 YNNKEL (reference sequence). The CDR3 extends over 13 amino acids. Losses at the gene ends were 7 bases for V and 4 bases for J; bases not matched to a gene: 6. CDR3 sequence reads: CASTTGFGTEAFF. CDR3 in DNA: TGTGCCAGCACGACAGGGTTTGGCACTGAAGCTTTCTTT. The variable domain in full, with the rest retrieved from reference TRBV3-1 and TRBJ1-1, is DTAVSQTPKYLVTQMGNDKSIKCEQNLGHDTMYWYKQDSKKFLKIMFSYNNKELIINETVPNRFSPKSPDKAHLNLHINSLELGDSAVYFCASTTGFGTEAFFGQGTRLTVV.

This clonotype was recorded at least ten times. The DNA of the CDR3 is TGTGCCGGAGGAGAGGACACCATATATTTT. It codes for CAGGEDTIYF. The genes are TRBV6-1 and TRBJ1-3, with D uncertain. V lost 11 bases and J lost 8, with 10 bases in between. This CDR3 has 10 residues. Germline V lookup: CDR1 MNHNS, CDR2 SASEGT.